This record concerns one T cell receptor (beta chain) sequence. Its target is not known. These data are taken from a study of cytomegalovirus exposure and HLA in healthy donors. The overall study: Early release data held approximately 81 million unique TCRs from HLA-typed donors.

Study outcomes and limitations: Researchers catalogued around 150 TCR beta chains as cytomegalovirus-associated. In vitro checks showed that a few CMV-associated chains really do target CMV antigens. It was reported that TCR beta sequences correctly inferred the HLA-A and HLA-B alleles for most subjects.

V lost 11 bases and J lost 3, with 18 bases in between. The CDR3 is made up of 14 amino acids. In germline, CDR1 is MNHNS, CDR2 SASEGT. Both 60 Vbeta primers and 13 Jbeta primers went into the PCR. Profiled with immunoSEQ multiplex PCR; TCRdb holds only in-frame clones, not every one. The sample includes roughly 100,000 clones, just under 75% seen only once; the top ten take roughly 2.6%. The chain employs TRBV6-1 and TRBJ2-3, with D tentatively TRBD1 (6 bases). Sequencing was performed on PBMCs. This clonotype originated in a man aged 50-59 years in good health and CMV-seropositive. The CDR3 loop is CAGKESTGTDTQYF. In DNA form, the CDR3 reads TGTGCCGGAAAGGAGTCCACAGGGACAGATACGCAGTATTTT.